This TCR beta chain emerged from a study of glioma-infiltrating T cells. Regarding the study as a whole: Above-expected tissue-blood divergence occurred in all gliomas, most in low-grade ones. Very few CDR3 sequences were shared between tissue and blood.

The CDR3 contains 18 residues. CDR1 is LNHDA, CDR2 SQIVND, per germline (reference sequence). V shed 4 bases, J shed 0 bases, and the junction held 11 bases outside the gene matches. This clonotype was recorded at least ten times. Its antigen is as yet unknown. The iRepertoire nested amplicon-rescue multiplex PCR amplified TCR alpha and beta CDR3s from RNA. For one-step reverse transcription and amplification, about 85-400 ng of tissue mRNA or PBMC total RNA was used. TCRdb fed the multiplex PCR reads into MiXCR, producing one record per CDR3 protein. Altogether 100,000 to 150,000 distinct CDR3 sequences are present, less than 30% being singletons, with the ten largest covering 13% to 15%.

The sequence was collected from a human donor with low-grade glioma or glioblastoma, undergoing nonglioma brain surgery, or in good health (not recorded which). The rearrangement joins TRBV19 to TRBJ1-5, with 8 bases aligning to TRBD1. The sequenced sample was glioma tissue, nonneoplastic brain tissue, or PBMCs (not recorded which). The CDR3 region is CASSTHRYRGNSNQPQHF. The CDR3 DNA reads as TGTGCCAGTAGTACCCACCGTTACAGGGGGAATAGCAATCAGCCCCAGCATTTT.